Below are 14 T cell receptor beta chains sequenced from a single sample in a study of blood T cell repertoires in COVID-19. TCRdb keeps only in-frame clones here, not all; method: immunoSEQ multiplex PCR. The data contain approximately 330,000 clones, almost 90% of them singletons. Sequencing used peripheral blood. The receptors stem from a woman between 35 and 50 years old with COVID-19, enrolled during active disease.

This chain connects TRBV28 to TRBJ1-2, with 7 bases identical to TRBD1. CDR1 and CDR2 from the germline V gene are MDHEN and SYDVKM. J lost 1 base, V lost 7 bases, and 6 bases had no gene match. This CDR3 has 14 residues. CDR3 sequence (DNA): TGTGCCAGCAATACAGGGGCTGATAACTATGGCTACACCTTC. As protein: CASNTGADNYGYTF.

The chain recombines TRBV6-5 with TRBJ1-3, with D possibly matching TRBD1 (5 bases). The CDR3 has 15 residues. Deletions cut 0 bases from V and 4 bases from J, with 10 bases between. The germline CDR1 and CDR2 sequences are MNHEY and SVGAGI. CDR3 in amino acids: CASSYSPGYGNTIYF. Written as DNA, the CDR3 is TGTGCCAGCAGTTACTCCCCAGGGTACGGAAACACCATATATTTT.

The V gene is TRBV4-3, the J gene TRBJ2-2; 9 nucleotides match TRBD2. Germline loops: CDR1 LGHNA, CDR2 YSLEER. The length of the CDR3 is 18 residues. Trimming removed 3 bases from V and 6 bases from J; junction bases left unmatched: 14. CDR3 sequence reads: CASSQGWREGLTPGELFF. The CDR3 region has the DNA TGCGCCAGCAGCCAGGGGTGGCGGGAGGGCCTGACGCCCGGGGAGCTGTTTTTT.

The chain has TRBV6-5 and TRBJ1-1; 10 positions agree with TRBD1. V dropped 5 bases and J dropped 4; count of bases not matched to a gene: 1. The CDR3 runs 13 residues. Germline CDR1 is MNHEY and CDR2 is SVGAGI. The CDR3 DNA follows: TGTGCCAGCAGTAGGGACAGGGGCACTGAAGCTTTCTTT. It codes for CASSRDRGTEAFF.

The gene calls are TRBV28 and TRBJ2-7, with 11 bases lining up with TRBD2. Unmatched junction bases numbered 5, after V lost 5 bases and J lost 2 bases. The CDR3 has 15 residues. Germline loops: CDR1 MDHEN, CDR2 SYDVKM. This CDR3 reads CASSQLAGVAYEQYF. The DNA for the CDR3 is TGTGCCAGCAGTCAACTAGCGGGAGTAGCCTACGAGCAGTACTTC.

This chain joins TRBV19 and TRBJ1-5; D ambiguous. The germline CDR1 and CDR2 sequences are LNHDA and SQIVND (reference sequence). Trimming took 5 bases from V and 0 from J, leaving 8 bases between them. The CDR3 consists of 14 residues. CDR3 protein: CASSWSYSNQPQHF. The CDR3 nucleotides are TGTGCCAGTAGTTGGTCCTATAGCAATCAGCCCCAGCATTTT.

This clone was seen just once. The genes are TRBV7-6 and TRBJ2-3; D is unresolved. This CDR3 contains 14 residues. CDR1 is SGHVS, CDR2 FNYEAQ, per germline. Trimming removed 6 bases from V and 4 bases from J, with 14 bases in between. CDR3 sequence (DNA): TGTGCCAGCAGACCCGGGTTGGGTGCAGATACGCAGTATTTT. Translation gives CASRPGLGADTQYF.

This clone was detected once. The rearrangement links TRBV25-1 to TRBJ2-2; the match to TRBD2 covers 9 bases. Germline V gene sequence: CDR1 MGHDK, CDR2 SYGVNS. J gave up 2 bases and V 3 bases, and 1 base lay outside the gene matches. The CDR3 spans 15 residues. The CDR3: CASSETSGNTGELFF. The CDR3 bases are TGTGCCAGCAGTGAGACTAGCGGTAACACCGGGGAGCTGTTTTTT.

This clone occurred a few times. This rearrangement joins TRBV30 to TRBJ1-2; D is unresolved. The CDR3 is 15 amino acids. V lost 0 bases to trimming and J lost 3 bases, with 14 bases between them. Germline lookup yields CDR1 GTSNPN and CDR2 SVGIG (reference sequence). CDR3 nucleotide sequence: TGTGCCTGGAGTGTCACGGGATCTCCGGACTATGGCTACACCTTC. Translating gives CAWSVTGSPDYGYTF.

The V gene is TRBV7-9, the J gene TRBJ1-1; 7 nucleotides align to TRBD1. CDR3 length: 15 residues. Germline CDR1 SEHNR, CDR2 FQNEAQ (reference sequence). V was pared by 6 bases and J by 0 bases, with 7 bases of the junction left unmatched. CDR3 protein: CASSTMGQLNTEAFF. The CDR3 nucleotides read TGTGCCAGCAGTACGATGGGACAGTTGAACACTGAAGCTTTCTTT.

The chain carries TRBV5-1 and TRBJ1-5; weak D call: TRBD1 (5 bases). The CDR3 spans 15 residues. Per the germline V gene, CDR1 is SGHRS and CDR2 is YFSETQ. The ends were cut back, 0 bases at V and 6 bases at J, with 13 bases in the middle. CDR3 nucleotide sequence: TGCGCCAGCAGCTTGGAGGCAGGGATTCGTCAGCCCCAGCATTTT. Its translation: CASSLEAGIRQPQHF.

This chain links TRBV28 with TRBJ2-1; 7 nucleotides match TRBD2. J gave up 7 bases and V 1 base, and 4 bases lay outside the gene matches. CDR3 length: 14 residues. Germline V gene lookup returns CDR1 MDHEN and CDR2 SYDVKM. For the CDR3, the DNA is TGTGCCAGCAGTTTATCTGGGGGGGGGAATGAGCAGTTCTTC. This sequence encodes CASSLSGGGNEQFF.

J is TRBJ2-4 and V is TRBV7-2; TRBD2 matches at 8 bases. The junction had 9 bases not matched to a gene; V was cut back by 5 bases and J by 3 bases. This CDR3 region has 16 residues. Germline V gene sequence: CDR1 SGHTA, CDR2 FQGNSA. In DNA form, the CDR3 reads TGTGCCAGCAGCACGGGGGGGGCAGGGATCAAAAACATTCAGTACTTC. Its protein product is CASSTGGAGIKNIQYF.

This clone was seen a handful of times. The genes are TRBV6-5 and TRBJ2-1, with 7 bases that match TRBD1. J lost 3 bases, V lost 7 bases, and 6 bases had no gene match. Germline V gene sequence: CDR1 MNHEY, CDR2 SVGAGI. The CDR3 covers 14 residues. CDR3 nucleotide sequence: TGTGCCAGCACCGGGACAGACCTCTACAATGAGCAGTTCTTC. Protein product: CASTGTDLYNEQFF.